This passage covers 30 T cell receptor beta chains from one sample sequenced in a study of immune evolution from preneoplasia to lung adenocarcinoma. Repertoires were generated with immunoSEQ multiplex PCR, while TCRdb's copy carries only in-frame clones and drops some. The sample carries some 15,000 clones, roughly 80% recorded once. The sequenced material came from FFPE minimally invasive lung adenocarcinoma tissue. The source of these receptors is a person between 70 and 80 years old with lung adenocarcinoma.

The V gene is TRBV5-4, the J gene TRBJ2-2, with D uncertain. The V and J ends lost 0 bases and 0 bases respectively, with 3 bases between them. CDR1 and CDR2 (germline): SGHNT, YYREEE (reference sequence). The CDR3 has 14 residues. In nucleotides, the CDR3 is TGTGCCAGCAGCTTGGGCCCGAACACCGGGGAGCTGTTTTTT. It translates to CASSLGPNTGELFF.

The V gene is TRBV27, the J gene TRBJ1-5; D is unresolved. CDR3 length equals 14 residues. Trimming shortened V by 5 bases and J by 3 bases, and 11 bases separated the two germline ends. CDR1 is MNHEY, CDR2 SMNVEV, per germline (reference sequence). The CDR3 sequence: CASSQGGHNQPQHF. DNA of the CDR3: TGTGCCAGCAGTCAAGGCGGGCACAATCAGCCCCAGCATTTT.

The V and J genes are TRBV28 and TRBJ1-5; 9 positions agree with TRBD1. The length of the CDR3 is 16 residues. V gave up 5 bases and J gave up 5 bases; unmatched junction bases: 10. Germline V gene sequence: CDR1 MDHEN, CDR2 SYDVKM. The CDR3 is CASSRVGQGLDQPQHF. CDR3 DNA: TGTGCCAGCAGTCGGGTGGGACAGGGCTTGGATCAGCCCCAGCATTTT. Based on the CDR3 plus reference TRBV28 and TRBJ1-5, the full variable domain is DVKVTQSSRYLVKRTGEKVFLECVQDMDHENMFWYRQDPGLGLRLIYFSYDVKMKEKGDIPEGYSVSREKKERFSLILESASTNQTSMYLCASSRVGQGLDQPQHFGDGTRLSIL.

The chain is built from TRBV14 and TRBJ2-7, with 15 bases identical to TRBD2. V gave up 2 bases and J gave up 5 bases; unmatched junction bases: 13. CDR1 is SGHDN, CDR2 FVKESK, per germline. The CDR3 is 19 residues long. The DNA of the CDR3 is TGTGCCAGCAGCCAAACACCGGGACTAGCGGGGGGTGAAAGCCACGAGCAGTACTTC. This sequence encodes CASSQTPGLAGGESHEQYF. The entire variable domain, with the rest obtained from reference TRBV14 and TRBJ2-7, is as follows: EAGVTQFPSHSVIEKGQTVTLRCDPISGHDNLYWYRRVMGKEIKFLLHFVKESKQDESGMPNNRFLAERTGGTYSTLKVQPAELEDSGVYFCASSQTPGLAGGESHEQYFGPGTRLTVT.

This sequence joins TRBV9 and TRBJ1-2; D not certain. Trimming took off 0 bases at V and 0 bases at J, with 6 bases between the two ends. The germline V gene has CDR1 SGDLS and CDR2 YYNGEE. This CDR3 contains 14 residues. As DNA, the CDR3 is TGTGCCAGCAGCGTAGCGACCTCTAACTATGGCTACACCTTC. Translating it yields CASSVATSNYGYTF. The entire variable domain, with the rest obtained from reference TRBV9 and TRBJ1-2, is as follows: DSGVTQTPKHLITATGQRVTLRCSPRSGDLSVYWYQQSLDQGLQFLIQYYNGEERAKGNILERFSAQQFPDLHSELNLSSLELGDSALYFCASSVATSNYGYTFGSGTRLTVV.

The V call is TRBV6-1, the J call TRBJ1-1, with D tentatively TRBD1 (6 bases). This CDR3 has 13 amino acids. The germline V gene encodes CDR1 MNHNS and CDR2 SASEGT. Trimming pared 4 bases from V and 1 base from J, leaving 7 bases between. CDR3 sequence: CASSGRGNTEAFF. The DNA of the CDR3 is TGTGCCAGCAGTGGCAGGGGGAACACTGAAGCTTTCTTT.

The CDR3: CSAKQGTGYTF. DNA for the CDR3: TGCAGTGCGAAACAGGGTACGGGCTACACCTTC. V gene TRBV20-1 combines with J gene TRBJ1-2, with a possible D match to TRBD1 (6 bases). From germline, CDR1 is DFQATT and CDR2 SNEGSKA (reference sequence). The ends were cut back, 6 bases at V and 8 bases at J, with 13 bases in the middle. The CDR3 is 11 residues long.

V gene TRBV19 combines with J gene TRBJ1-3; no definite D call. The CDR3 totals 15 residues. Looked up from germline, CDR1 is LNHDA and CDR2 is SQIVND (reference sequence). V was shortened by 6 bases and J by 0 bases, with 12 bases between the two germline ends. This chain's CDR3 is CASSADGNSGNTIYF. In DNA form, the CDR3 reads TGTGCCAGTAGCGCGGACGGTAACTCTGGAAACACCATATATTTT.

The chain is built from TRBV14 and TRBJ1-3, with D hard to call. V was cut by 4 bases and J by 1 base, with 17 bases left in between. Germline V gene data show CDR1 as SGHDN and CDR2 as FVKESK. The CDR3 consists of 17 residues. This chain's CDR3 is CASSPTPPLQSGNTIYF. In DNA, the CDR3 is TGTGCCAGCAGCCCTACTCCGCCACTACAATCTGGAAACACCATATATTTT.

This clone appeared once. This rearrangement joins TRBV19 to TRBJ1-4, with D maybe TRBD1 (5 bases). The CDR3 length is 14 residues. V lost 1 base and J 7 bases, leaving 10 bases between the germline ends. Germline V gives CDR1 LNHDA, CDR2 SQIVND (reference sequence). CDR3 sequence: CASSIGGAGEKLFF. CDR3 bases: TGTGCCAGTAGTATAGGGGGCGCGGGTGAAAAACTGTTTTTT. The full variable domain, its missing parts supplied by reference TRBV19 and TRBJ1-4, is DGGITQSPKYLFRKEGQNVTLSCEQNLNHDAMYWYRQDPGQGLRLIYYSQIVNDFQKGDIAEGYSVSREKKESFPLTVTSAQKNPTAFYLCASSIGGAGEKLFFGSGTQLSVL.

V and J are TRBV30 and TRBJ1-5, with D possibly TRBD1 on 5 matching bases. From germline, CDR1 is GTSNPN and CDR2 SVGIG (reference sequence). V was cut by 2 bases and J by 1 base, with 15 bases left in between. The CDR3 extends over 16 amino acids. The CDR3 DNA reads as TGTGCCTGGAGTCATACGGGTGAGGGGAGCAATCAGCCCCAGCATTTT. It yields the protein CAWSHTGEGSNQPQHF.

This rearrangement joins TRBV29-1 to TRBJ2-5; 8 bases are shared with TRBD2. CDR1 and CDR2 (germline): SQVTM, ANQGSEA. The length of the CDR3 is 14 residues. V lost 7 bases to trimming and J lost 5 bases; unmatched junction nucleotides: 12. CDR3 coding DNA: TGCAGCGCGGGGGGGGGACAAGGGAAGGAGACCCAGTACTTC. Amino acid sequence: CSAGGGQGKETQYF.

The gene calls are TRBV21-1 and TRBJ1-6; the table gives TRBD1 as D, unverified against the DNA. TRBV21-1 constitutes a pseudogene. The CDR3 has 15 amino acids. This CDR3 reads CASGRDRGRRSPLHF. CDR3 in DNA: TGTGCCAGCGGCCGGGACAGGGGGCGGAGATCACCCCTCCACTTT.

The J gene is TRBJ1-1, the V gene TRBV29-1; 8 bases are shared with TRBD1. This CDR3 region has 12 residues. V lost 7 bases to trimming and J lost 1 base; unmatched junction nucleotides: 2. Germline CDR1 reads SQVTM; CDR2 reads ANQGSEA. This CDR3 is CSAGTGNTEAFF. CDR3 DNA sequence: TGCAGCGCCGGGACAGGGAACACTGAAGCTTTCTTT.

V is TRBV28 and J is TRBJ2-7; 7 bases align to TRBD1. Germline values: CDR1 MDHEN, CDR2 SYDVKM. V dropped 5 bases and J dropped 4; count of bases not matched to a gene: 8. The CDR3 sequence is 14 residues long. The CDR3 region is CASSPIGTAYEQYF. Here the CDR3 DNA reads TGTGCCAGCAGTCCTATCGGGACAGCTTACGAGCAGTACTTC.

This chain uses TRBV19 with TRBJ1-2; D gene uncertain. The germline gives CDR1 LNHDA, CDR2 SQIVND (reference sequence). This CDR3 contains 11 residues. V was shortened by 7 bases and J by 8 bases, with 11 bases between the two germline ends. CDR3 DNA: TGTGCCAGTATCAAGAATGGGGGCTACACCTTC. Translated, it gives CASIKNGGYTF.

The CDR3 reads CASSRDSTNTEAFF. The CDR3 coding sequence is TGTGCCAGCAGCAGGGACAGTACGAACACTGAAGCTTTCTTT. This rearrangement joins TRBV6-5 to TRBJ1-1, with 7 bases lining up with TRBD1. There are 14 residues in the CDR3. From germline, CDR1 is MNHEY and CDR2 SVGAGI. The trim removed 6 bases at V and 1 base at J, leaving 5 bases unmatched.

The J gene is TRBJ2-2, the V gene TRBV23-1, with D maybe TRBD1 (9 bases). TRBV23-1 is annotated as an ORF whose role is uncertain. The CDR3 spans 19 residues. Trimming removed 3 bases from V and 4 bases from J, with 24 bases in between. CDR3 sequence: CASSHPGGPGQGSTGELFF. The CDR3 nucleotides are TGCGCCAGCAGTCACCCGGGAGGGCCGGGACAGGGAAGCACCGGGGAGCTGTTTTTT.

The chain links TRBV7-9 to TRBJ2-2, with 7 bases lining up with TRBD2. V was pared by 5 bases and J by 6 bases, with 6 bases of the junction left unmatched. Germline CDR1 is SEHNR and CDR2 is FQNEAQ (reference sequence). The CDR3 has 14 residues. The CDR3 protein is CASSLGGTPGELFF. Written as DNA, the CDR3 is TGTGCCAGCAGCCTGGGGGGGACCCCCGGGGAGCTGTTTTTT.

This chain uses TRBV27 with TRBJ1-2, with 8 bases aligning to TRBD1. The CDR3 totals 13 residues. CDR1 and CDR2 (germline): MNHEY, SMNVEV (reference sequence). The J segment lost 7 bases and the V segment lost 8 bases, leaving 9 bases of the junction unmatched. The CDR3 nucleotides are TGTGCCAGCGCAATCGGACAGGGCGGTGGCTACACCTTC. It translates to CASAIGQGGGYTF.

Notes on this clone: An end of the junction does not agree with germline; a read error may underlie this. This specimen includes other DNA sequences encoding the same CDR3. For the CDR3, the DNA is TGTGCTAGCAGGCTATTCTTGGACAGTGCGCAGTACTTC. This codes for CASRLFLDSAQYF. This chain joins TRBV7-9 and TRBJ2-7, with D maybe TRBD1 (6 bases). The germline V gene has CDR1 SEHNR and CDR2 FQNEAQ (reference sequence). The CDR3 loop spans 13 amino acids.

This clone was seen only a few times. The V gene is TRBV7-6, the J gene TRBJ1-1, with a possible D match to TRBD1 (6 bases). CDR3 size: 15 residues. The V and J ends lost 0 bases and 0 bases respectively, with 8 bases between them. Germline loops: CDR1 SGHVS, CDR2 FNYEAQ. The CDR3 DNA reads TGTGCCAGCAGCTTAGCCCCAGGGGTGAACACTGAAGCTTTCTTT. This gives the protein CASSLAPGVNTEAFF.

The rearrangement joins TRBV9 to TRBJ2-1, with 7 bases that match TRBD2. The J segment lost 4 bases and the V segment lost 0 bases, leaving 4 bases of the junction unmatched. CDR1 SGDLS and CDR2 YYNGEE come from the germline V gene. CDR3 length: 15 amino acids. The CDR3 loop reads CASSVATSAYNEQFF. The DNA for the CDR3 is TGTGCCAGCAGCGTAGCTACTAGCGCTTACAATGAGCAGTTCTTC.

This chain uses TRBV4-1 with TRBJ2-5; TRBD2 aligns across 9 bases. Germline trimming cut 1 base from V and 6 bases from J; bases unmatched to any gene: 9. Germline V gene data show CDR1 as MGHRA and CDR2 as YSYEKL. CDR3 length: 16 residues. The CDR3 nucleotides are TGCGCCAGCAGCCAAGGTCCGCGGGGGGGCACGAAGACCCAGTACTTC. It specifies CASSQGPRGGTKTQYF.

The rearrangement links TRBV11-2 to TRBJ2-7; unclear D gene. The CDR3 contains 15 residues. V was pared by 5 bases and J by 2 bases, with 16 bases between. The V gene's germline CDR1 is SGHAT and CDR2 FQNNGV. CDR3 protein: CASSQDWGIPYEQYF. The DNA for the CDR3 is TGTGCCAGCAGCCAAGACTGGGGTATCCCCTACGAGCAGTACTTC.

This clone was seen only a few times. The V and J genes are TRBV29-1 and TRBJ1-1; D may be TRBD1 (5 bases). The CDR3 runs to 13 residues. V lost 1 base, J lost 4 bases, and 10 bases lay in between. CDR1 is SQVTM, CDR2 ANQGSEA, per germline. The CDR3 is CSVEVGVSTEAFF. In nucleotides, the CDR3 is TGCAGCGTTGAAGTGGGGGTCTCCACTGAAGCTTTCTTT.

The chain has TRBV2 and TRBJ1-3, with 8 bases that match TRBD1. This CDR3 has 13 amino acids. The germline V gene has CDR1 SNHLY and CDR2 FYNNEI. With V trimmed by 10 bases and J by 4 bases, 6 bases remained unmatched. The CDR3 loop reads CATSDRGGNTIYF. The CDR3 region has the DNA TGTGCCACCTCTGACAGGGGAGGAAACACCATATATTTT.

The J gene is TRBJ2-5, the V gene TRBV6-1; D may match TRBD1 or TRBD2 (6 bases each). From germline, CDR1 is MNHNS and CDR2 SASEGT. The CDR3 covers 14 residues. V gave up 2 bases and J gave up 5 bases, with 12 bases separating them. CDR3 nucleotides: TGTGCCAGCAGTGAATTTGGGGGGCGGGAGACCCAGTACTTC. It is translated as CASSEFGGRETQYF.

This chain's CDR3 is CASSLRLVTYEQYF. CDR3 DNA sequence: TGTGCCAGCAGCTTAAGGCTAGTAACCTACGAGCAGTACTTC. V gene TRBV7-2 combines with J gene TRBJ2-7; no clear D. The CDR3 contains 14 residues. In germline, CDR1 is SGHTA, CDR2 FQGNSA. The ends were cut back, 2 bases at V and 2 bases at J, with 10 bases in the middle.

The chain uses TRBV25-1 and TRBJ1-1; D is unresolved. CDR3 length: 14 residues. The germline V gene encodes CDR1 MGHDK and CDR2 SYGVNS. The V gene lost 0 bases and the J gene lost 4 bases, with 9 bases spanning the gap. CDR3 in DNA: TGTGCCAGCAGTGAATATCAGACCAGCACTGAAGCTTTCTTT. The encoded protein is CASSEYQTSTEAFF.